Listed here are 15 T cell receptor beta chains from one sample, sequenced in a study of T cells in Graves' hyperthyroidism and ophthalmopathy. The investigators amplified TCR beta CDR3 regions from RNA transcripts. Initially, a first-round RT-PCR of the TCR CDR3 employed the HTBI primer set. TCRdb independently ran MiXCR on the multiplex PCR reads; one entry per CDR3 protein. The sample has a few hundred thousand distinct CDR3 sequences; roughly 21% are singletons. Sequencing was done on a sample of blood. The receptors here all came from a woman in her forties or fifties with Graves' hyperthyroidism.

Only a few counts were recorded for this clonotype. The chain recombines TRBV19 with TRBJ2-2, with 7 bases lining up with TRBD2. Germline loops: CDR1 LNHDA, CDR2 SQIVND (reference sequence). Unmatched junction bases numbered 5, after V lost 11 bases and J lost 2 bases. This CDR3 spans 13 amino acids. The CDR3 loop reads CAGGDYNTGELFF. The CDR3 DNA sequence: TGTGCCGGGGGGGACTATAACACCGGGGAGCTGTTTTTT. The full variable domain, completed using reference TRBV19 and TRBJ2-2, is DGGITQSPKYLFRKEGQNVTLSCEQNLNHDAMYWYRQDPGQGLRLIYYSQIVNDFQKGDIAEGYSVSREKKESFPLTVTSAQKNPTAFYLCAGGDYNTGELFFGEGSRLTVL.

This clonotype was picked up a small number of times. The chain couples TRBV20-1 to TRBJ2-1; the match to TRBD2 covers 14 bases. The length of the CDR3 is 18 residues. Looked up from germline, CDR1 is DFQATT and CDR2 is SNEGSKA (reference sequence). With 3 bases clipped from V and 4 bases from J, the junction kept 11 bases outside the gene matches. The CDR3 coding sequence is TGCAGTGCTAGGGACTCCCGGACTAGCGGGGGGCTTTACAATGAGCAGTTCTTC. Translation: CSARDSRTSGGLYNEQFF.

This clonotype was counted at least ten times. The rearrangement links TRBV2 to TRBJ2-7, with D possibly matching TRBD1 (5 bases). With 7 bases removed from V and 0 bases from J, the gap between germline ends came to 10 bases. This CDR3 contains 13 residues. Germline V gene sequence: CDR1 SNHLY, CDR2 FYNNEI. CDR3 in DNA: TGTGCCAGCAAGGGGCGGTTCTCCTACGAGCAGTACTTC. It yields the protein CASKGRFSYEQYF.

As to this clonotype: A read error is possible here, since a much larger clone lies one base away. The chain links TRBV20-1 to TRBJ2-5, with a possible D match to TRBD2 (6 bases). There are 16 residues in the CDR3. Germline V gene lookup returns CDR1 DFQATT and CDR2 SNEGSKA (reference sequence). The CDR3 reads CSARAGTHLKQEAQYF. In DNA, the CDR3 is TGCAGTGCTAGGGCCGGGACTCACCTAAAGCAAGAGGCCCAGTACTTC.

The chain carries TRBV24-1 and TRBJ2-7, with a possible D match to TRBD1 (6 bases). The germline V and J ends were trimmed by 12 bases and 0 bases, with 11 bases remaining between them. The CDR3 length is 12 residues. From germline, CDR1 is KGHDR and CDR2 SFDVKD. The chain's CDR3 is CAVGDNSYEQYF. CDR3 in DNA: TGTGCCGTCGGGGACAACTCCTACGAGCAGTACTTC.

This clonotype was detected ten times or more. The chain combines TRBV5-1 with TRBJ2-5; D is unclear. Germline V lookup: CDR1 SGHRS, CDR2 YFSETQ. The V end was cut by 0 bases, the J end by 1 base, with 7 bases between. CDR3 length equals 14 residues. CDR3 DNA: TGCGCCAGCAGCTTGGGACTGATCCAAGAGACCCAGTACTTC. Its translation is CASSLGLIQETQYF.

This clonotype was seen ten or more times. This chain links TRBV2 with TRBJ1-1, with TRBD1 as a possible D gene (5 bases). Trimming left V 5 bases short and J 4 bases short, with 11 bases between. Germline V gene data show CDR1 as SNHLY and CDR2 as FYNNEI. The CDR3 has 13 amino acids. The CDR3 DNA reads TGTGCCAGCAGTCCTCCAGGGAGCACTGAAGCTTTCTTT. It specifies CASSPPGSTEAFF. The whole variable domain, remainder taken from reference TRBV2 and TRBJ1-1, is EPEVTQTPSHQVTQMGQEVILRCVPISNHLYFYWYRQILGQKVEFLVSFYNNEISEKSEIFDDQFSVERPDGSNFTLKIRSTKLEDSAMYFCASSPPGSTEAFFGQGTRLTVV.

This clonotype was counted many times. The chain joins TRBV2 to TRBJ2-1; tentative D call: TRBD2 (6 bases). This CDR3 spans 12 amino acids. With 6 bases removed from V and 7 bases from J, the gap between germline ends came to 10 bases. Germline CDR1 SNHLY, CDR2 FYNNEI. Here the CDR3 DNA reads TGTGCCAGCAGGGGGACTGGAAATGAGCAGTTCTTC. As protein: CASRGTGNEQFF.

This clonotype was observed many times. V usage is TRBV7-8 and J usage is TRBJ2-1; 8 bases agree with TRBD1. The CDR3 runs 16 residues. V gave up 5 bases and J gave up 0 bases; unmatched junction bases: 6. In germline, CDR1 is SGHVS, CDR2 FQNEAQ. The CDR3 here is CASSDRGGSSYNEQFF. The CDR3 region has the DNA TGTGCCAGCAGCGACAGGGGCGGAAGCTCCTACAATGAGCAGTTCTTC.

This clonotype was seen more than once but under ten times. The chain joins TRBV20-1 to TRBJ1-5; TRBD1 matches 7 bases. The CDR3 spans 14 residues. V lost 6 bases and J lost 0; bases outside the gene matches: 5. Germline V CDR1 and CDR2: DFQATT, SNEGSKA (reference sequence). In DNA, the CDR3 is TGCAGTGCCAGGGGGGCTTTTAGCAATCAGCCCCAGCATTTT. Its translation: CSARGAFSNQPQHF.

This clonotype was seen repeatedly, ten times or more. The chain joins TRBV15 to TRBJ2-6; TRBD1 is a possible D gene (5 bases). Trimming took off 3 bases at V and 0 bases at J, with 12 bases between the two ends. This CDR3 has 17 amino acids. The germline V gene encodes CDR1 LNHNV and CDR2 YYDKDF (reference sequence). The CDR3 DNA reads TGTGCCACCAGCAGTTCAACAGGTCGCTCTGGGGCCAACGTCCTGACTTTC. Protein: CATSSSTGRSGANVLTF.

Ten or more counts support this clonotype. The chain joins TRBV5-1 to TRBJ2-7; D call uncertain. V was trimmed by 1 base and J by 2 bases, leaving 10 bases between them. Germline assignment: CDR1 SGHRS and CDR2 YFSETQ. The CDR3 runs to 14 residues. The CDR3 nucleotides are TGCGCCAGCAGCTTGAAAGCGCCCCCCTACGAGCAGTACTTC. Its protein product is CASSLKAPPYEQYF.

This clonotype was picked up many times. The chain carries TRBV12-3 or TRBV12-4 and TRBJ2-3; possible D gene TRBD2, 6 bases. Trimming cost V 5 bases and J 2 bases, with 14 bases left between them. The CDR3 runs to 15 residues. The CDR3 here is CASSLDGGATDTQYF. The CDR3, as DNA: TGTGCCAGCAGTCTAGACGGCGGGGCCACAGATACGCAGTATTTT.

This clonotype was observed once. V usage is TRBV10-3 and J usage is TRBJ2-3, with D possibly matching TRBD1 (5 bases). The length of the CDR3 is 14 residues. Germline CDR1 reads ENHRY; CDR2 reads SYGVKD. V lost 6 bases and J 2 bases, leaving 12 bases between the germline ends. The CDR3 reads CAIRQGRYTDTQYF. The CDR3 DNA sequence: TGTGCCATCAGGCAGGGCCGATACACAGATACGCAGTATTTT.

This clonotype appeared many times. The rearrangement uses TRBV20-1 and TRBJ2-7; TRBD2 matches 15 bases. Germline V gene data show CDR1 as DFQATT and CDR2 as SNEGSKA (reference sequence). Trimming at V came to 0 bases and at J to 4 bases, leaving 7 bases not matched to a gene. The CDR3 runs 17 residues. CDR3 in amino acids: CSARDVGLAGGGYEQYF. The CDR3 bases are TGCAGTGCTAGAGATGTGGGACTAGCGGGAGGAGGGTACGAGCAGTACTTC.